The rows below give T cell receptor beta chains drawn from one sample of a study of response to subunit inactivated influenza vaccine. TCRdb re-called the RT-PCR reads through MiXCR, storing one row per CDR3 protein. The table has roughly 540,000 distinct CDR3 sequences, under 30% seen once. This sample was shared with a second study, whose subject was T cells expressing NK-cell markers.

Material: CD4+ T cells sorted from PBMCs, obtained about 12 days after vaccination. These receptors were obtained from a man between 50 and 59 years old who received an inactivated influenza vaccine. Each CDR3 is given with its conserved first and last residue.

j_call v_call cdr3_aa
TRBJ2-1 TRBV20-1 CSAREHWAGGTYNEQFF
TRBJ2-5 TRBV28 CASRVTFKETQYF
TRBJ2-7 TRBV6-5 CASSGTGGDQYF
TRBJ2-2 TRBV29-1 CSVRTSQKSGELFF
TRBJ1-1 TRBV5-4 CASSLAVTGGAEAFF
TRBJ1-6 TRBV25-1 CASSAYSYNSPLHF
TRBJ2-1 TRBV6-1 CASRNRGPSRNEQFF
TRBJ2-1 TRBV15 CATSRDRTVPFF
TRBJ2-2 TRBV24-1 CATSRQGYTGELFF
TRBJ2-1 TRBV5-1 CASSLWTSGSSNEQFF
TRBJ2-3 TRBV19 CATLAGPPDTQYF
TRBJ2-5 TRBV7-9 CASSLGSAQETQYF
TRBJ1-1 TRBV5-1 CASSWGAGRNTEAFF
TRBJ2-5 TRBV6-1 CASSDPFQETQYF
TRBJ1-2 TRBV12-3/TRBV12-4 CASSLPRQPEAF
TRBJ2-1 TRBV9 CASSASPYSGRGNEQFF
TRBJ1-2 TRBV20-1 CSASGVPGTGEGYGYTF
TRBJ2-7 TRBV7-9 CASNNRGGNYEQYF
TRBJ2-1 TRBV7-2 CASSLDRGGVNEQFF
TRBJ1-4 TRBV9 CASSSLERGSEKLFF
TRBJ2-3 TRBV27 CASSLLAHSTDTQYF
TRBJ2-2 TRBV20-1 CSARGPIAENTGELFF
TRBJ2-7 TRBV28 CASRGLNSYEQYF
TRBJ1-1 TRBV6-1 CAIEEATGTAGDILVVTEAFF
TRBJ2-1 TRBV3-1 CASSQEGDYIYNEQFF
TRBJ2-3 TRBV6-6 CASRGSGGFYPDTQYF
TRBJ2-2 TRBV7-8 CASEVNTGELFF
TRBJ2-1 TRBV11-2 CASSSGTSGPQARNEQFF
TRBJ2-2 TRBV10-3 CAISGGLNTGELFF
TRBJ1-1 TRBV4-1 CASSQADRPNTEAFF
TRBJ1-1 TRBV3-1 CASSQTTGSVWAFF
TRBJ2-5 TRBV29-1 CSVGLGGLETQYF
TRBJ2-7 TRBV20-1 CSAPGQTYEQYF
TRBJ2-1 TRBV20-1 CSARDVGSDRRLNNEQFF
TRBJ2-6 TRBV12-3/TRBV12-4 CASSFRFSWGSSSGANVLTF
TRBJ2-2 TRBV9 CASSVRRDTGELFF
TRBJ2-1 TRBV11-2 CASSLSLLAGGLNEQFF
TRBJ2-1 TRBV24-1 CATSDARGRNQFF
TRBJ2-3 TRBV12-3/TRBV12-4 CASTAGQNTDTQYF
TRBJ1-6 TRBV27 CASSFRVGLNSPLHF
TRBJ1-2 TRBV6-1 CASRRQGAYGYTF
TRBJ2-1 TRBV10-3 CAISDRFSLYNEQFF
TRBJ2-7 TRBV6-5 CASSYLRGTPYEQYF
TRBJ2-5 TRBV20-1 CSARGTGTGGETQYF
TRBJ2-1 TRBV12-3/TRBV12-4 CASSLPQGETYNEQFF
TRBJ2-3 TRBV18 CASSPFGTDTQYF
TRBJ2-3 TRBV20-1 CSARAGGLDTQYF
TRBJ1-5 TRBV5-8 CASRRQDGPQHF
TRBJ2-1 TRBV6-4 CASSDSGLAGVQFF
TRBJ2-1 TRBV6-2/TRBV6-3 CASTSAGGRNEQFF
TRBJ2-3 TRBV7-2 CASSLKKGTFTDTQYF
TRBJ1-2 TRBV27 CASSSTAPTGGYTF
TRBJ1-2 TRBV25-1 CASTQTGTNYGYTF
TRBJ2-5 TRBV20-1 CSASPASGTQETQYF
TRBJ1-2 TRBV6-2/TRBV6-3 CASSGTLDYGYTF